This TCR beta chain comes out of a study of molecular identifiers for immune sequencing clone quantification. Study-level results: Effector cells had over 99% of their molecules in clones above 20 RNA copies, while naive cells had under 1%.

Previously reported methods and listed TCR primers produced the bulk TCR libraries. TCRdb used MiXCR to reprocess the PCR reads, holding one entry per CDR3 protein. This sample carries about 640,000 distinct CDR3 sequences, 20% of them seen once, and the ten largest clones take around 0.86%. CDR3 length equals 13 residues. Germline assignment: CDR1 MNHEY and CDR2 SVGAGI. V lost 2 bases and J lost 7; bases outside the gene matches: 1. This clonotype was counted ten times or more. Its antigen is still unknown. The TCR sequence derives from a human donor in good health. Some libraries in this study had Jurkat cell RNA spiked in. The rearrangement joins TRBV6-5 to TRBJ1-5; the match to TRBD1 covers 8 bases. What was sequenced was naive CD8+ T cells from blood, with Jurkat cell RNA spiked in. Sample subset: FACS-sorted CD8+CD4-CCR7+CD45RA+ naive T cells. CDR3 nucleotides: TGTGCCAGCAGTTACGGGACAGGCCAGCCCCAGCATTTT. Its translation: CASSYGTGQPQHF.